The 15 T cell receptor beta chains in this list originate from one sample, sequenced in a study of Tregs in tolerant kidney transplant recipients. Clones were read by immunoSEQ multiplex PCR, and TCRdb kept only the in-frame ones, dropping some. Of 62,000 or so clones in the sample, roughly 98% are singletons; the top ten hold 0.3% to 0.35%. The input for sequencing was Tregs from blood, taken before the transplant. The receptors come from a human donor who received a combined kidney and bone marrow transplant.

This rearrangement joins TRBV19 to TRBJ2-3; 7 bases are a match to TRBD1. Germline V gene lookup returns CDR1 LNHDA and CDR2 SQIVND (reference sequence). This CDR3 contains 13 residues. With V trimmed by 7 bases and J by 2 bases, 3 bases remained unmatched. In DNA, the CDR3 is TGTGCCAGTACTGACAGGGTCACAGATACGCAGTATTTT. It specifies CASTDRVTDTQYF.

The chain couples TRBV5-1 to TRBJ2-2; TRBD1 matches at 7 bases. V lost 4 bases to trimming and J lost 1 base; unmatched junction nucleotides: 10. CDR1 SGHRS and CDR2 YFSETQ come from the germline V gene. The length of the CDR3 is 17 residues. The CDR3 bases are TGCGCCAGCAGCCGGCATGTCGGGACAGTGAACACCGGGGAGCTGTTTTTT. Its protein product is CASSRHVGTVNTGELFF.

The V call is TRBV28, the J call TRBJ2-7; TRBD1 aligns across 8 bases. The germline gives CDR1 MDHEN, CDR2 SYDVKM. The CDR3 sequence is 13 residues long. CDR3 residues: CGSGTGRHYEQYF. CDR3 bases: TGTGGTTCGGGGACAGGACGTCACTACGAGCAGTACTTC.

The chain is built from TRBV19 and TRBJ1-1, with a tentative D call TRBD1 (5 bases). The CDR3 contains 15 residues. V was pared by 4 bases and J by 0 bases, with 12 bases between. CDR1 LNHDA and CDR2 SQIVND come from the germline V gene (reference sequence). The CDR3 spells CASSTRQFMNTEAFF. As DNA, the CDR3 is TGTGCCAGTAGTACTCGACAGTTCATGAACACTGAAGCTTTCTTT.

The chain uses TRBV7-8 and TRBJ2-2, with TRBD2 as a possible D gene (7 bases). CDR3 length: 14 amino acids. Per germline, CDR1 SGHVS and CDR2 FQNEAQ. Between the trimmed V and J ends, which lost 8 bases and 3 bases, there was a span of 13 bases. The DNA for the CDR3 is TGTGCCAGCCGAGGGGGGGTGGACACCGGGGAGCTGTTTTTT. It encodes CASRGGVDTGELFF.

The chain uses TRBV13 and TRBJ2-7; 7 bases fit TRBD1. Losses at the gene ends were 5 bases for V and 3 bases for J; bases not matched to a gene: 10. The CDR3 length is 15 residues. Germline V lookup: CDR1 PRHDT, CDR2 FYEKMQ (reference sequence). CDR3 residues: CASSPLGQERYEQYF. Here the CDR3 DNA reads TGTGCCAGCAGCCCCCTTGGACAGGAGCGCTACGAGCAGTACTTC.

The chain joins TRBV29-1 to TRBJ1-1, with D perhaps TRBD1 (6 bases). V was trimmed by 4 bases and J by 6 bases, leaving 12 bases between them. The length of the CDR3 is 12 residues. Germline V gene data show CDR1 as SQVTM and CDR2 as ANQGSEA. The CDR3 protein is CSVGEGDAEAFF. CDR3 in DNA: TGCAGCGTTGGCGAGGGGGACGCTGAAGCTTTCTTT.

This chain joins TRBV6-1 and TRBJ1-6; tentatively, D is TRBD1 (6 bases). The germline V gene encodes CDR1 MNHNS and CDR2 SASEGT. CDR3 length: 13 amino acids. V was shortened by 8 bases and J by 7 bases, with 12 bases between the two germline ends. The CDR3 reads CASLGQLNSPLHF. CDR3 DNA: TGTGCCAGCCTTGGACAGCTGAATTCACCCCTCCACTTT.

V is TRBV2 and J is TRBJ2-7; weak D call: TRBD1 (5 bases). This CDR3 comprises 13 residues. Trimming took off 7 bases at V and 4 bases at J, with 14 bases between the two ends. Germline CDR1 reads SNHLY; CDR2 reads FYNNEI. CDR3 nucleotide sequence: TGTGCCAGCATCCCCAGGACACTTTACGAGCAGTACTTC. This sequence encodes CASIPRTLYEQYF.

The chain is built from TRBV5-1 and TRBJ2-5, with TRBD2 matching 9 bases. The CDR3 runs 15 residues. J gave up 4 bases and V 7 bases, and 11 bases lay outside the gene matches. Germline CDR1 reads SGHRS; CDR2 reads YFSETQ. The CDR3 region has the DNA TGCGCCAGCGACCCCGGGACTAGCTTAGCAGAGACCCAGTACTTC. Its protein is CASDPGTSLAETQYF.

The chain uses TRBV6-5 and TRBJ1-2; maybe TRBD1 (5 bases). The CDR3 sequence is 13 residues long. V was cut by 0 bases and J by 8 bases, with 10 bases left in between. Germline assignment: CDR1 MNHEY and CDR2 SVGAGI. CDR3 in amino acids: CASSYSAGHGYTF. For the CDR3, the DNA is TGTGCCAGCAGTTACTCAGCGGGGCACGGCTACACCTTC.

The chain has TRBV5-4 and TRBJ2-1; tentatively, D is TRBD2 (7 bases). The CDR3 extends over 16 amino acids. Trimming removed 2 bases at V and 1 base at J, with 13 bases between. CDR1 is SGHNT and CDR2 is YYREEE in the germline V gene (reference sequence). CDR3 sequence (DNA): TGTGCCAGCAGCTTCGGAGGGGGGGCATCCTACAATGAGCAGTTCTTC. Protein sequence: CASSFGGGASYNEQFF.

The chain links TRBV5-4 to TRBJ2-2; 7 bases are a match to TRBD1. Germline CDR1 is SGHNT and CDR2 is YYREEE (reference sequence). Germline trimming cut 7 bases from V and 0 bases from J; bases unmatched to any gene: 3. The CDR3 is made up of 14 amino acids. CDR3 in amino acids: CASGGQANTGELFF. In DNA, the CDR3 is TGTGCCAGCGGAGGACAGGCGAACACCGGGGAGCTGTTTTTT.

J is TRBJ2-7 and V is TRBV15, with TRBD1 as a possible D gene (5 bases). Germline lookup yields CDR1 LNHNV and CDR2 YYDKDF (reference sequence). CDR3 length equals 14 residues. The germline V and J ends were trimmed by 0 bases and 4 bases, with 10 bases remaining between them. CDR3 in DNA: TGTGCCACCAGCAGAGATAGGGGCAGATACGAGCAGTACTTC. The encoded protein is CATSRDRGRYEQYF.

This clone was counted a few times. The rearrangement links TRBV7-2 to TRBJ2-5, with 8 bases aligning to TRBD1. The germline CDR1 and CDR2 sequences are SGHTA and FQGNSA. The CDR3 is made up of 13 amino acids. V was pared by 3 bases and J by 3 bases, with 0 bases of the junction left unmatched. CDR3 sequence reads: CASSLDREETQYF. Written as DNA, the CDR3 is TGTGCCAGCAGCTTGGACAGGGAAGAGACCCAGTACTTC.